This T cell receptor beta chain derives from a study of Ad26.COV2.S vaccination and SARS-CoV-2 variants. The repertoire was sequenced with immunoSEQ multiplex PCR; TCRdb's copy has only in-frame clones and lacks some. The sample contains fewer than 900,000 clones, roughly 90% of which appear only once. CDR1 is GTSNPN and CDR2 is SVGIG in the germline V gene (reference sequence). Trimming took 0 bases from V and 6 from J; bases not matched to a gene: 7. The CDR3 runs to 14 residues. Concerning this clone: Its antigen remains unknown.

General study results and limits: TCR breadth and depth estimates may have understated total T cell responses.

Noted treatment: roughly 18 received Ad26.COV2.S at low or high dose, single or two shots; roughly five received placebo; per-sample allocation not given. Day 63 after the first vaccine or placebo injection was the time point for sampling. V usage is TRBV30 and J usage is TRBJ2-7, with TRBD2 matching over 8 bases. This sequence was found in a person aged 18 to 59 who received the Ad26.COV2.S COVID-19 vaccine or a placebo. The starting material was peripheral blood, obtained in a trial of Ad26.COV2.S vaccine versus placebo. The DNA of the CDR3 is TGTGCCTGGAGTGTTTTAGCGGGAAAGGGCGAGCAGTACTTC. Protein: CAWSVLAGKGEQYF.